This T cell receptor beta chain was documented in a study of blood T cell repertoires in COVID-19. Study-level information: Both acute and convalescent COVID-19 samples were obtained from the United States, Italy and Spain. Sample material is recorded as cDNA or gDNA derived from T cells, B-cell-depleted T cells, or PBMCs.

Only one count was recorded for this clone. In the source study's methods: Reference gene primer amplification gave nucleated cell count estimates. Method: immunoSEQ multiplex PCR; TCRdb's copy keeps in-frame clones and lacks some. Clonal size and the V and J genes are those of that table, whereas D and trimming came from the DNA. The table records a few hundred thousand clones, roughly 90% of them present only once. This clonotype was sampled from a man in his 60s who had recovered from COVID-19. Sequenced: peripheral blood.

The chain's CDR3 is CASSILGGTGGETQYF. The DNA of the CDR3 is TGTGCCAGTAGTATCTTGGGGGGGACCGGAGGAGAGACCCAGTACTTC. The chain combines TRBV19 with TRBJ2-5; 7 bases fit TRBD2. Per germline, CDR1 LNHDA and CDR2 SQIVND (reference sequence). The CDR3 extends over 16 amino acids. With V trimmed by 3 bases and J by 4 bases, 11 bases remained unmatched.